The rows below give T cell receptor beta chains drawn from one sample of a study of T-cell memory formation after mild COVID-19. One entry per CDR3 protein, called by TCRdb with MiXCR from the 5' RACE reads. The sample holds nearly 350,000 distinct CDR3 sequences, around 13% seen once. Material: PBMCs or a T cell subset sorted from them (not recorded which). The receptors shown here come from a man between 18 and 35 years old who had mild COVID-19 (a few samples of this study predate the infection). Cell type and time point are not known. Both conserved end residues are part of each CDR3. The order of the fields is clone size, J gene, D gene, V gene, CDR3 DNA, CDR3 protein. D genes are given only for firm matches. Where a row states a size, it is once, few, many or the class of an expanded clone; other rows omit it.

NA TRBJ2-3 NA TRBV28 TGTGCCACAGGGCCAGATACGCAGTATTTT CATGPDTQYF
many TRBJ1-3 NA TRBV5-1 TGCGCCAGCAGCTTGGATAACGGAAACACCATATATTTT CASSLDNGNTIYF
few TRBJ2-1 TRBD1 TRBV12-3/TRBV12-4 TGTGCCAGCAGGGGGGGACAGGCAGACTCCTACAATGAGCAGTTCTTC CASRGGQADSYNEQFF
NA TRBJ1-1 NA TRBV7-2 TGTGCCAGCAGCACCTACAGGGCTGAAGCTTTCTTT CASSTYRAEAFF
NA TRBJ1-2 NA TRBV6-1 TGTGCCAGCAGTGAAGCCGACTTGGGCTATGGCTACACCTTC CASSEADLGYGYTF
many TRBJ2-1 NA TRBV30 TGTGCCTGGCTGCGCTACAATGAGCAGTTCTTC CAWLRYNEQFF
many TRBJ1-3 TRBD1 TRBV6-5 TGTGCCAGCAGTTACGACAGGGGGTCTGGAAACACCATATATTTT CASSYDRGSGNTIYF
many TRBJ1-5 NA TRBV29-1 TGCAGCGTGGCAACAGGGTTAAATCAGCCCCAGCATTTT CSVATGLNQPQHF
few TRBJ2-3 NA TRBV3-1 TGTGCCAGCGGCCCCAGTCGAACTCGCACAGATACGCAGTATTTT CASGPSRTRTDTQYF
few TRBJ2-5 NA TRBV4-1 TGCGCCAGCAGCCAACTAGGCCTGTCGGAGACCCAGTACTTC CASSQLGLSETQYF
NA TRBJ1-6 NA TRBV6-2/TRBV6-3 TGTGCCAGCAGTTTAGGCCAGGACGGGAATTCACCCCTCCACTTT CASSLGQDGNSPLHF
NA TRBJ1-3 TRBD1 TRBV18 TGTGCCAGCTCAACCGGGACAGGGGAAGGAAACACCATATATTTT CASSTGTGEGNTIYF
few TRBJ2-5 NA TRBV25-1 TGTGCCAGCAGTGAATATAGGGCCTATGAAGAGACCCAGTACTTC CASSEYRAYEETQYF
few TRBJ1-2 NA TRBV6-2/TRBV6-3 TGTGCCAGCAACTCCATCCGGGACACCTTTCGGTATGGCTACACCTTC CASNSIRDTFRYGYTF
NA TRBJ2-1 NA TRBV5-1 TGCGCCAGCAGCTCAACAGTCCCCAACGAGCAGTTCTTC CASSSTVPNEQFF
many TRBJ1-6 NA TRBV6-1 TGTGCCAGCAGTGAAACGGGTGGTTCACCCCTCCACTTT CASSETGGSPLHF
NA TRBJ2-5 NA TRBV15 TGTGCCACCAGCAGAACCCTCGTACGGGAGACCCAGTACTTC CATSRTLVRETQYF
NA TRBJ2-3 NA TRBV12-5 TGTGCTAGTGGATTCGGAACTGTCACAGATACGCAGTATTTT CASGFGTVTDTQYF
many TRBJ2-6 NA TRBV6-2/TRBV6-3 TGTGCCAGCAGTTTCCGGGGCTCAGGGGCCAACGTCCTGACTTTC CASSFRGSGANVLTF
few TRBJ2-3 TRBD1 TRBV7-2 TGTGCCAGCGCAATGGGAAGGGGGCGGTACTATACGCAGTATTTT CASAMGRGRYYTQYF
few TRBJ2-1 NA TRBV4-3 TGCGCCAGCAGCCAAGAATGGGGGAAGATTAGTTACAATGAGCAGTTCTTC CASSQEWGKISYNEQFF
NA TRBJ2-7 NA TRBV7-9 TGTGCCAGCAGCTTAACTTCGATCGAGCAGTACTTC CASSLTSIEQYF
NA TRBJ1-2 NA TRBV11-2 TGTGCCAGCAGCGATCTTATTCTAGGCGGCTACACCTTC CASSDLILGGYTF
few TRBJ2-1 NA TRBV27 TGTGCCAGCAGTCTACCAGGACTGTACAATGAGCAGTTCTTC CASSLPGLYNEQFF
few TRBJ1-3 NA TRBV4-3 TGCGCCAGCAGCCAAGAGAATGTCGGAAACACCATATATTTT CASSQENVGNTIYF
NA TRBJ2-7 NA TRBV4-1 TGCGCCAGCAGCCAAGATCAGGGGGGCTCCTACGAGCAGTACTTC CASSQDQGGSYEQYF
NA TRBJ2-1 NA TRBV12-3/TRBV12-4 TGTGCCAGCAGCCCATGGGCTGGGGTTAGGCGTGAGCAGTTCTTC CASSPWAGVRREQFF
few TRBJ2-5 NA TRBV7-9 TGTGCCAGCAGTTCCGGGGGTCGGTGGGAGACCCAGTACTTC CASSSGGRWETQYF
NA TRBJ1-1 NA TRBV7-3 TGTGCCAGCAGCCCAGGGCATAGTTTACCGAACACTGAAGCTTTCTTT CASSPGHSLPNTEAFF
few TRBJ2-1 TRBD2 TRBV29-1 TGCAGCGGAAGCGGGGGTCTCAATGAGCAGTTCTTC CSGSGGLNEQFF
few TRBJ2-7 NA TRBV6-5 TGTGCCAGCAGTTATTCCCTGGGCTCCTACGAGCAGTACTTC CASSYSLGSYEQYF
NA TRBJ2-2 TRBD1 TRBV24-1 TGTGCCACCAGTGACCAGGGACAGGGTAACGGGGAGCTGTTTTTT CATSDQGQGNGELFF
many TRBJ2-7 NA TRBV5-1 TGCGCCAGCAGTCCCGAACCCGGGGTGACCCACGAGCAGTACTTC CASSPEPGVTHEQYF
few TRBJ2-2 NA TRBV28 TGTGCCAGCAGCGCAGGGTACACCGGGGAGCTGTTTTTT CASSAGYTGELFF
few TRBJ1-1 NA TRBV4-2 TGTGCCAGCAGCCAAGAACTTGAAGCTTTCTTT CASSQELEAFF
few TRBJ1-2 NA TRBV12-3/TRBV12-4 TGTGCCAGCAGTTTCGGGTCCCGCGGCTACACCTTC CASSFGSRGYTF
few TRBJ1-3 TRBD1 TRBV12-3/TRBV12-4 TGTGCCAGCAGTTCGGGGACAGTTTTGGAGGGAAACACCATATATTTT CASSSGTVLEGNTIYF
few TRBJ1-3 NA TRBV6-1 TGTGCCAGCAGTGAACAAGGCAGAAGTGGAAACACCATATATTTT CASSEQGRSGNTIYF
NA TRBJ2-6 TRBD1 TRBV13 TGTGCCAGCAGCTCAACGACAGGGACTGGGGCCAACGTCCTGACTTTC CASSSTTGTGANVLTF
few TRBJ2-3 TRBD2 TRBV20-1 TGCAGTGCTAGAGAGCCTAGCGGGGGCGTAGATACGCAGTATTTT CSAREPSGGVDTQYF
NA TRBJ1-2 NA TRBV14 TGTGCCAGCAGCCAAGACCGGGACCCTCCGAGTGGCTACACCTTC CASSQDRDPPSGYTF
few TRBJ1-1 NA TRBV4-3 TGCGCCAGCAGCCAAGAGGGCAGGAGCTACACTGAAGCTTTCTTT CASSQEGRSYTEAFF
NA TRBJ2-7 NA TRBV4-1 TGCGCCAGCAGCCAAGATAAAGGCGGGATGAACGAGCAGTACTTC CASSQDKGGMNEQYF
few TRBJ1-1 NA TRBV7-2 TGTGCCAGCAGCTCACGCAAGGGGGGGGAAGCTTTCTTT CASSSRKGGEAFF
many TRBJ1-2 TRBD1 TRBV27 TGTGCCAGCAGGACCGGGACAGGGTTTGGCTACACCTTC CASRTGTGFGYTF
few TRBJ2-7 NA TRBV5-8 TGTGCCAGCACCGTGTGGGCCTACGAGCAGTACTTC CASTVWAYEQYF
few TRBJ2-5 NA TRBV5-5 TGTGCCAGCAGCTTGTCCACAGACCAAGAGACCCAGTACTTC CASSLSTDQETQYF
few TRBJ2-1 TRBD1 TRBV11-2 TGTGCCAGCAGCTTAGACTGGACAGGGGCCTACAATGAGCAGTTCTTC CASSLDWTGAYNEQFF
NA TRBJ1-1 TRBD1 TRBV12-3/TRBV12-4 TGTGCCAGCCAGACAGGGAGGAATGAAGCTTTCTTT CASQTGRNEAFF
NA TRBJ2-3 TRBD2 TRBV10-1 TGCGCCAGCAGTGGGGCGGGGGAGAGAGATACGCAGTATTTT CASSGAGERDTQYF
few TRBJ2-3 TRBD2 TRBV12-5 TGTGCTAGTGGCCCAGTAGCGGGGTACACAGATACGCAGTATTTT CASGPVAGYTDTQYF
NA TRBJ1-6 NA TRBV28 TGTGCCAGCACGGGGCCCGGGTCACCCCTCCACTTT CASTGPGSPLHF
many TRBJ2-2 NA TRBV2 TGTGCCAGCACCCCCGGGCGCGGCACCGGGGAGCTGTTTTTT CASTPGRGTGELFF
many TRBJ1-5 NA TRBV7-2 TGTGCCAGCAGCCCTATCCGGGGGAGCAATCAGCCCCAGCATTTT CASSPIRGSNQPQHF
NA TRBJ1-2 TRBD1 TRBV28 TGTGCCAGCAGTTTTGTCAGGGGGCATGGCTACACCTTC CASSFVRGHGYTF
NA TRBJ1-1 TRBD1 TRBV20-1 TGCAGTGCTAGTACCGGGACAGGGGTTTCTGAAGCTTTCTTT CSASTGTGVSEAFF
few TRBJ1-3 TRBD1 TRBV5-1 TGCGCCAGCAGCGCAGGACAGGCCTTCTCTGGAAACACCATATATTTT CASSAGQAFSGNTIYF
few TRBJ2-3 TRBD2 TRBV12-3/TRBV12-4 TGTGCCAGCAGTTTATCTTGGACTAGCGGGGGGCCGGGGGATACGCAGTATTTT CASSLSWTSGGPGDTQYF
NA TRBJ2-7 NA TRBV19 TGTGCCAGTAGCGGGACCCGGGGGATGAAGCAGTACTTC CASSGTRGMKQYF